A selection of T cell receptor beta chains follows, all from one sample in a study of OX40 agonist ivuxolimab in advanced cancers. Method: immunoSEQ multiplex PCR; TCRdb's copy keeps in-frame clones and lacks some. The sample has about 64,000 clones; approximately 89% are singletons. The source material was CD4+ or CD8+ T cells sorted from blood, sampled in a trial of the OX40 agonist ivuxolimab. The receptors here all came from an adult with an advanced solid tumor such as melanoma, head and neck, liver or kidney cancer. The CDR3 runs from the conserved cysteine through the conserved F or W. The D gene is left open where the match is weak. Part of the rows lack a size; the others show once, few, many or a class for expanded clones.

J gene: TRBJ2-2; clone size: NA; D gene: TRBD2; V gene: TRBV15; CDR3 protein: CATRTGLAGGTGELFF; CDR3 DNA: TGTGCCACCAGAACTGGACTAGCGGGAGGCACCGGGGAGCTGTTTTTT
J gene: TRBJ2-1; clone size: NA; D gene: TRBD2; V gene: TRBV19; CDR3 protein: CASSRIGTSGIYEQFF; CDR3 DNA: TGTGCCAGTAGTAGAATCGGGACTAGCGGGATCTACGAGCAGTTCTTC
J gene: TRBJ1-2; clone size: NA; D gene: TRBD1; V gene: TRBV30; CDR3 protein: CAWGGQAKRDLYGYTF; CDR3 DNA: TGTGCCTGGGGAGGACAGGCGAAGCGCGATCTCTATGGCTACACCTTC
J gene: TRBJ2-7; clone size: few; D gene: NA; V gene: TRBV18; CDR3 protein: CASSPGGPYEQYF; CDR3 DNA: TGTGCCAGCTCACCGGGGGGACCCTACGAGCAGTACTTC
J gene: TRBJ2-2; clone size: NA; D gene: TRBD1; V gene: TRBV5-1; CDR3 protein: CASSMTGGRPNTGELFF; CDR3 DNA: TGCGCCAGCAGCATGACAGGGGGCCGACCGAACACCGGGGAGCTGTTTTTT
J gene: TRBJ2-6; clone size: NA; D gene: NA; V gene: TRBV9; CDR3 protein: CASSDPVSSGANVLTF; CDR3 DNA: TGTGCCAGCAGCGACCCCGTGAGTTCTGGGGCCAACGTCCTGACTTTC
J gene: TRBJ2-3; clone size: NA; D gene: NA; V gene: TRBV7-8; CDR3 protein: CASNPGLNTDTQYF; CDR3 DNA: TGTGCCAGCAACCCCGGACTAAATACAGATACGCAGTATTTT
J gene: TRBJ1-2; clone size: NA; D gene: NA; V gene: TRBV7-6; CDR3 protein: CASSLGGTEGYTF; CDR3 DNA: TGTGCCAGCAGCTTAGGGGGGACGGAAGGCTACACCTTC
J gene: TRBJ2-2; clone size: NA; D gene: TRBD2; V gene: TRBV19; CDR3 protein: CASNPRGVPRVTGELFF; CDR3 DNA: TGTGCCAGTAACCCTCGGGGGGTACCGCGCGTGACCGGGGAGCTGTTTTTT
J gene: TRBJ2-2; clone size: NA; D gene: NA; V gene: TRBV5-1; CDR3 protein: CATGATIPSNTGELFF; CDR3 DNA: TGCGCCACCGGTGCGACAATTCCTTCGAACACCGGGGAGCTGTTTTTT
J gene: TRBJ1-3; clone size: NA; D gene: NA; V gene: TRBV5-5; CDR3 protein: CASSLKPSGVSGNTIYF; CDR3 DNA: TGTGCCAGCAGCTTGAAGCCATCGGGGGTCTCTGGAAACACCATATATTTT
J gene: TRBJ2-5; clone size: NA; D gene: NA; V gene: TRBV5-1; CDR3 protein: CASSPDPGPGRKGTQYF; CDR3 DNA: TGCGCCAGCAGCCCGGACCCGGGCCCAGGCCGGAAAGGGACCCAGTACTTC
J gene: TRBJ1-5; clone size: NA; D gene: NA; V gene: TRBV6-5; CDR3 protein: CASSAGGDGNQPQHF; CDR3 DNA: TGTGCCAGCAGTGCGGGGGGCGACGGCAATCAGCCCCAGCATTTT
J gene: TRBJ1-1; clone size: NA; D gene: NA; V gene: TRBV10-1; CDR3 protein: CASSEAAGLATEAFF; CDR3 DNA: TGCGCCAGCAGTGAGGCCGCAGGGTTAGCCACTGAAGCTTTCTTT
J gene: TRBJ2-5; clone size: NA; D gene: TRBD2; V gene: TRBV18; CDR3 protein: CASSLFLADQETQYF; CDR3 DNA: TGTGCCAGCTCACTTTTTCTAGCGGACCAAGAGACCCAGTACTTC
J gene: TRBJ1-4; clone size: NA; D gene: NA; V gene: TRBV30; CDR3 protein: CAWSLGASEKLFF; CDR3 DNA: TGTGCCTGGAGTCTGGGGGCAAGTGAAAAACTGTTTTTT
J gene: TRBJ1-2; clone size: NA; D gene: NA; V gene: TRBV5-1; CDR3 protein: CASSKSADGYTF; CDR3 DNA: TGCGCCAGCAGTAAGTCCGCCGATGGCTACACCTTC
J gene: TRBJ2-2; clone size: NA; D gene: NA; V gene: TRBV5-1; CDR3 protein: CASSLTGEPNTGELFF; CDR3 DNA: TGCGCCAGCAGCCTGACAGGCGAACCGAACACCGGGGAGCTGTTTTTT
J gene: TRBJ2-5; clone size: NA; D gene: NA; V gene: TRBV30; CDR3 protein: CAWSALGEGGQYF; CDR3 DNA: TGTGCCTGGAGTGCTCTCGGGGAAGGGGGCCAGTACTTC
J gene: TRBJ2-7; clone size: NA; D gene: NA; V gene: TRBV10-1; CDR3 protein: CASSGGSYEQYF; CDR3 DNA: TGCGCCAGCAGTGGCGGCAGTTACGAGCAGTACTTC
J gene: TRBJ2-3; clone size: NA; D gene: NA; V gene: TRBV7-9; CDR3 protein: CASSPNLMGMIKYF; CDR3 DNA: TGTGCCAGCAGCCCCAACCTTATGGGGATGATAAAGTATTTT
J gene: TRBJ1-1; clone size: NA; D gene: NA; V gene: TRBV6-1; CDR3 protein: CASIPLTGRTEAFF; CDR3 DNA: TGTGCCAGCATTCCTTTGACAGGAAGGACTGAAGCTTTCTTT
J gene: TRBJ2-3; clone size: NA; D gene: NA; V gene: TRBV9; CDR3 protein: CASSVGLTDTQYF; CDR3 DNA: TGTGCCAGCAGCGTAGGTCTCACAGATACGCAGTATTTT
J gene: TRBJ1-5; clone size: NA; D gene: TRBD1; V gene: TRBV4-1; CDR3 protein: CASSLQGAEVQNQPQHF; CDR3 DNA: TGCGCCAGCAGCCTGCAGGGGGCGGAGGTGCAAAATCAGCCCCAGCATTTT